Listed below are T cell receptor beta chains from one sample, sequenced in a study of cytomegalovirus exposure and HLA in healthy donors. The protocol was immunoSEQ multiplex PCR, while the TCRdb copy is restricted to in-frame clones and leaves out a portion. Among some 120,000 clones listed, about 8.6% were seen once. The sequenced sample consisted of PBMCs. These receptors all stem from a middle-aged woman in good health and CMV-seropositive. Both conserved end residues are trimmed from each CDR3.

CDR3: ATSRDRPRLANTGELF
J: TRBJ2-2
V: TRBV15

CDR3: ASSLGGGYNEQF
J: TRBJ2-1
V: TRBV11-2

CDR3: ASSEARGALTEAF
J: TRBJ1-1
V: TRBV2

CDR3: SVYLYGINYGYT
J: TRBJ1-2
V: TRBV29-1

CDR3: ASKDRTSENEQY
J: TRBJ2-7
V: TRBV19

CDR3: ASSGTGSSEAF
J: TRBJ1-1
V: TRBV19

CDR3: ASSPRQGATSWTEAF
J: TRBJ1-1
V: TRBV18

CDR3: ASSSLRGGRGEAF
J: TRBJ1-1
V: TRBV27

CDR3: ASSQGAGGSTDTQY
J: TRBJ2-3
V: TRBV2

CDR3: ASSLEGLSQETQY
J: TRBJ2-5
V: TRBV5-1

CDR3: SVAGTGVLETQY
J: TRBJ2-5
V: TRBV29-1

CDR3: ASRGQGYNEQF
J: TRBJ2-1
V: TRBV27

CDR3: ASSEGGSEQY
J: TRBJ2-7
V: TRBV10-1

CDR3: ATKDKNSYEQY
J: TRBJ2-7
V: TRBV10-2

CDR3: AIREAADRDTQY
J: TRBJ2-3
V: TRBV10-3

CDR3: ASRRKGGEKLF
J: TRBJ1-4
V: TRBV19

CDR3: ASSPGQVAYT
J: TRBJ1-2
V: TRBV6-5

CDR3: ASSLRDMDLAGANVLT
J: TRBJ2-6
V: TRBV5-1

CDR3: AISESKQGTYEEKLF
J: TRBJ1-4
V: TRBV10-3

CDR3: ASSVVGLGNTEAF
J: TRBJ1-1
V: TRBV9

CDR3: ASSPGTGELF
J: TRBJ2-2
V: TRBV11-1

CDR3: ASSYGQRPGEAF
J: TRBJ1-1
V: TRBV6-5

CDR3: ASSLWGPDEKLF
J: TRBJ1-4
V: TRBV5-5

CDR3: ASSIGGHRGDGYT
J: TRBJ1-2
V: TRBV19

CDR3: SVQITGSYNEQF
J: TRBJ2-1
V: TRBV29-1

CDR3: ASRGQWSYNEQF
J: TRBJ2-1
V: TRBV6-5

CDR3: ASTSGGNEQF
J: TRBJ2-1
V: TRBV27

CDR3: ASSFDRGLGEQY
J: TRBJ2-7
V: TRBV19

CDR3: ASSSGARIYEQY
J: TRBJ2-7
V: TRBV19

CDR3: ASSRRTGGANTEAF
J: TRBJ1-1
V: TRBV6-6

CDR3: ASSWAGWAEAF
J: TRBJ1-1
V: TRBV7-2

CDR3: ASSQEFGDSNEEQF
J: TRBJ2-1
V: TRBV4-1

CDR3: ASSPRTGATGELF
J: TRBJ2-2
V: TRBV18

CDR3: ASSLIDTEAF
J: TRBJ1-1
V: TRBV5-1

CDR3: ASSLDPAGEGDEQF
J: TRBJ2-1
V: TRBV7-9

CDR3: ASSPTTSSYNEQF
J: TRBJ2-1
V: TRBV5-4

CDR3: SVEEGVQKETQY
J: TRBJ2-5
V: TRBV29-1

CDR3: ASSSLGAQRGYYNEQF
J: TRBJ2-1
V: TRBV7-8

CDR3: ASSLNQAYYEQY
J: TRBJ2-7
V: TRBV28

CDR3: ASSLAAGGPYGYT
J: TRBJ1-2
V: TRBV5-1

CDR3: ASSEGNRGLGNTIY
J: TRBJ1-3
V: TRBV6-1

CDR3: ASSLGLHTDTQY
J: TRBJ2-3
V: TRBV27

CDR3: ASSPSSAGELF
J: TRBJ2-2
V: TRBV7-7

CDR3: ASSEWSGGIGYGYT
J: TRBJ1-2
V: TRBV2

CDR3: ATSGVTGTNEKLF
J: TRBJ1-4
V: TRBV10-2

CDR3: ARSTRAGQLYGYT
J: TRBJ1-2
V: TRBV2

CDR3: ATSRGAGPYGYT
J: TRBJ1-2
V: TRBV15

CDR3: ASSLTSSSGGASGELF
J: TRBJ2-2
V: TRBV7-3

CDR3: AWSVTGTQETQY
J: TRBJ2-5
V: TRBV30

CDR3: ASSQTENQPQH
J: TRBJ1-5
V: TRBV7-8